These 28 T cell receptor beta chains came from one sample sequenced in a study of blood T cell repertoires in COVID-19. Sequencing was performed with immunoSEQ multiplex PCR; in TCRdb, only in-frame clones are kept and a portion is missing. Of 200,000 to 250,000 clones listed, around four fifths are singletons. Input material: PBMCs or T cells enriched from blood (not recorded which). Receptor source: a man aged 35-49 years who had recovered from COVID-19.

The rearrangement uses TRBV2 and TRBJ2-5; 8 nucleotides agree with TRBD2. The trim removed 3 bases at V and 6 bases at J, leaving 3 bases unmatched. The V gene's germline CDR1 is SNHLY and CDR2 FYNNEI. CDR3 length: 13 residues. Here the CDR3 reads CASSDAGGKTQYF. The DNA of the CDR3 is TGTGCCAGCAGTGACGCGGGAGGAAAGACCCAGTACTTC. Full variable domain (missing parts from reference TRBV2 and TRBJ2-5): EPEVTQTPSHQVTQMGQEVILRCVPISNHLYFYWYRQILGQKVEFLVSFYNNEISEKSEIFDDQFSVERPDGSNFTLKIRSTKLEDSAMYFCASSDAGGKTQYFGPGTRLLVL.

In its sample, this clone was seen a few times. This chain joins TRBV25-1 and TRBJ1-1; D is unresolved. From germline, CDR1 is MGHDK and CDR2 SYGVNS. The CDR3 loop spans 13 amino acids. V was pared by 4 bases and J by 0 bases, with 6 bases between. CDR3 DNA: TGTGCCAGCAGTGTGGCAGTGAACACTGAAGCTTTCTTT. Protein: CASSVAVNTEAFF.

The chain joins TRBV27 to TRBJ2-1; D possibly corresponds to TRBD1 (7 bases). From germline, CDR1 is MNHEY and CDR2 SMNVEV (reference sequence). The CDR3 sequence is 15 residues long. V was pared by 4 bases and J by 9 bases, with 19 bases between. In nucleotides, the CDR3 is TGTGCCAGCAGTTCATACATTGACCAGGGGGGTGAGCAGTTCTTC. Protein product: CASSSYIDQGGEQFF.

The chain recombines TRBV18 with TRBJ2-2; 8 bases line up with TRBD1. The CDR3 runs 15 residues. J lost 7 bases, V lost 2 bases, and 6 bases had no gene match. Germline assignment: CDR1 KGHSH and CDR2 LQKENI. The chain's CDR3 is CASSPVTGGSGELFF. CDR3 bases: TGTGCCAGCTCACCAGTTACAGGGGGAAGCGGGGAGCTGTTTTTT.

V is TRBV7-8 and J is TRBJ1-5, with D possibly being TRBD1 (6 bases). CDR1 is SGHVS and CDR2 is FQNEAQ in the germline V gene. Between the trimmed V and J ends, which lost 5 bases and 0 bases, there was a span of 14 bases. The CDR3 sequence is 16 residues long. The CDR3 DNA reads TGTGCCAGCAGCCCCCTGACAGGTTATAGCAATCAGCCCCAGCATTTT. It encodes CASSPLTGYSNQPQHF.

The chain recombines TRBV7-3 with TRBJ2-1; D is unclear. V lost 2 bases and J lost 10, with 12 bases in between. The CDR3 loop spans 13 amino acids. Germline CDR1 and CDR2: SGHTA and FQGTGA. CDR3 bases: TGTGCCAGCAGCTTACAGCGAGAAGGAGAGCAGTTCTTC. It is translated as CASSLQREGEQFF.

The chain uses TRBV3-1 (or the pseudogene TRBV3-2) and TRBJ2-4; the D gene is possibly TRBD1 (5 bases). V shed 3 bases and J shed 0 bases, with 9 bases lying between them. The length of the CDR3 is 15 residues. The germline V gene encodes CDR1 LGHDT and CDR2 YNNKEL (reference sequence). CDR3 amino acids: CASSHPTVAKNIQYF. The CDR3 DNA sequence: TGTGCCAGCAGCCATCCGACAGTAGCCAAAAACATTCAGTACTTC.

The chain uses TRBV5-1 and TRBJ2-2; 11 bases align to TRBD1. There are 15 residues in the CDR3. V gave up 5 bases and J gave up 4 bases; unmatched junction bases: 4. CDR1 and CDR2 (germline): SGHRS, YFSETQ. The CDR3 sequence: CASRSGTGGTGELFF. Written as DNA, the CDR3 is TGCGCCAGCAGGTCCGGGACAGGGGGCACCGGGGAGCTGTTTTTT.

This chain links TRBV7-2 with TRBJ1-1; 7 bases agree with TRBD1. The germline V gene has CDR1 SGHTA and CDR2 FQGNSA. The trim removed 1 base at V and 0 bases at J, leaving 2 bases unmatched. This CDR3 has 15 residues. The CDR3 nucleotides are TGTGCCAGCAGCTTAGGGACAGGCGTGAACACTGAAGCTTTCTTT. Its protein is CASSLGTGVNTEAFF.

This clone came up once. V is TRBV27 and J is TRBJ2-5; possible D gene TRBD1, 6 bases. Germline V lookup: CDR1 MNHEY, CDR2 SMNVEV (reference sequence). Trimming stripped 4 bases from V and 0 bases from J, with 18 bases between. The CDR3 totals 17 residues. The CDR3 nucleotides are TGTGCCAGCAGTTCCGGACAGACTTATCGCCACCAAGAGACCCAGTACTTC. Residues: CASSSGQTYRHQETQYF.

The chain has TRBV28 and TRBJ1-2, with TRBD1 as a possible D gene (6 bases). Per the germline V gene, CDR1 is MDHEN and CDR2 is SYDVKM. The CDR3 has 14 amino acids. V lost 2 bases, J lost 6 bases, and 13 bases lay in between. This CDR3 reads CASSLRREGDGYTF. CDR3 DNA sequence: TGTGCCAGCAGTTTAAGGAGGGAGGGGGATGGCTACACCTTC.

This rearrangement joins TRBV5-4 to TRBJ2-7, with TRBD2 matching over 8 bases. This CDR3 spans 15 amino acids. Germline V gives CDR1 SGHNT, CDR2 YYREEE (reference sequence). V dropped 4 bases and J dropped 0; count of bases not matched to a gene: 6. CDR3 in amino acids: CASSASGGISYEQYF. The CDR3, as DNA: TGTGCCAGCAGCGCGAGCGGGGGCATCTCCTACGAGCAGTACTTC.

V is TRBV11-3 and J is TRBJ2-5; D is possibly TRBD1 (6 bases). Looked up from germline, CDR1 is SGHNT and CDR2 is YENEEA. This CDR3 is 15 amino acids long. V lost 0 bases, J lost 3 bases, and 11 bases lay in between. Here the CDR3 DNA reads TGTGCCAGCAGCTTAGATCGGGCAGGGGAAGAGACCCAGTACTTC. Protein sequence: CASSLDRAGEETQYF.

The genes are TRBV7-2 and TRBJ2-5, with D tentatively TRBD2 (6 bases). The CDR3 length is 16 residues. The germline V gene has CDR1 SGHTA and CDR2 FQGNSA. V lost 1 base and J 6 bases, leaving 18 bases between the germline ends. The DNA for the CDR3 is TGTGCCAGCAGCTTAGTTGCAGCGGGCGGAGGGAAGACCCAGTACTTC. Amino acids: CASSLVAAGGGKTQYF.

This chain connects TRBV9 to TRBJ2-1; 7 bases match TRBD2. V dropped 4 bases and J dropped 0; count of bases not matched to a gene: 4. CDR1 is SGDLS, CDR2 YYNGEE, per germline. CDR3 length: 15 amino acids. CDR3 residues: CASSTSGDSYNEQFF. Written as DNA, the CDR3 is TGTGCCAGCAGCACGAGCGGGGACTCCTACAATGAGCAGTTCTTC.

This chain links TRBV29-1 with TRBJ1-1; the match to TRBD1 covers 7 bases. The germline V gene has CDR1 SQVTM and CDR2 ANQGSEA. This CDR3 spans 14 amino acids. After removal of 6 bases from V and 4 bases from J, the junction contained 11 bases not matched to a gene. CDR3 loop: CSVRQAPGGTEAFF. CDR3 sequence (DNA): TGCAGCGTAAGACAGGCCCCAGGGGGCACTGAAGCTTTCTTT.

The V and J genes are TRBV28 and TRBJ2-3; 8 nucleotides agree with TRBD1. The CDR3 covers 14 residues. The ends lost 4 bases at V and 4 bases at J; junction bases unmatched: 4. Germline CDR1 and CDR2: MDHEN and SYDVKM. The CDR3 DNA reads TGTGCCAGCAGTTGGGACAGGTCTGCAGATACGCAGTATTTT. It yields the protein CASSWDRSADTQYF.

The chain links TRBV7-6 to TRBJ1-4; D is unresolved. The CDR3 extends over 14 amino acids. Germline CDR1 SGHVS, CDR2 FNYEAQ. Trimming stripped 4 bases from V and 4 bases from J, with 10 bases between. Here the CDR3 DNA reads TGTGCCAGCAGCTCAGATGGAGTTAATGAAAAACTGTTTTTT. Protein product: CASSSDGVNEKLFF. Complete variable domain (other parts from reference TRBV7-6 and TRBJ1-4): GAGVSQSPRYKVTKRGQDVALRCDPISGHVSLYWYRQALGQGPEFLTYFNYEAQQDKSGLPNDRFSAERPEGSISTLTIQRTEQRDSAMYRCASSSDGVNEKLFFGSGTQLSVL.

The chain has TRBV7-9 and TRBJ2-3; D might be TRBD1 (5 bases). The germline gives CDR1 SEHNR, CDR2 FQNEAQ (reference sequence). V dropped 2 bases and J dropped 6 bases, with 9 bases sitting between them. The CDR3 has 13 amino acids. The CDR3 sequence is CASSLPNRDTQYF. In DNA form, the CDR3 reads TGTGCCAGCAGCTTACCCAACAGGGATACGCAGTATTTT.

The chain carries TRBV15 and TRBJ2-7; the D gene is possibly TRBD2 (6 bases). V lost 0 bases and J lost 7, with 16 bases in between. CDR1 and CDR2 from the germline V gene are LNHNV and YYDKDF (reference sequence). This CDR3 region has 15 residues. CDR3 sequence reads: CATSRDLGTGREQYF. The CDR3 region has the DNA TGTGCCACCAGCAGAGATCTAGGAACCGGGAGAGAGCAGTACTTC. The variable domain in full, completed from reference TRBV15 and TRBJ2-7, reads DAMVIQNPRYQVTQFGKPVTLSCSQTLNHNVMYWYQQKSSQAPKLLFHYYDKDFNNEADTPDNFQSRRPNTSFCFLDIRSPGLGDTAMYLCATSRDLGTGREQYFGPGTRLTVT.

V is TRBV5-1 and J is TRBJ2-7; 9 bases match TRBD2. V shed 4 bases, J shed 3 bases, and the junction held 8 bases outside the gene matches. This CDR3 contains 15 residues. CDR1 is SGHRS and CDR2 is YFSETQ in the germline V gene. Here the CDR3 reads CASSIMTSGDYEQYF. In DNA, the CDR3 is TGCGCCAGCAGCATTATGACTAGCGGTGACTACGAGCAGTACTTC.

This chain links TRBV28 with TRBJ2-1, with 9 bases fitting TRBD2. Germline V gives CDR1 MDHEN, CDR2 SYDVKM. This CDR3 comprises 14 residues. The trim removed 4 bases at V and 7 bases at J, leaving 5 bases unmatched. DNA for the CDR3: TGTGCCAGCAGTTCAACTAGCGGGTTTAATGAGCAGTTCTTC. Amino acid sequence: CASSSTSGFNEQFF. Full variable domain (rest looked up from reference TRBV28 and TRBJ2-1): DVKVTQSSRYLVKRTGEKVFLECVQDMDHENMFWYRQDPGLGLRLIYFSYDVKMKEKGDIPEGYSVSREKKERFSLILESASTNQTSMYLCASSSTSGFNEQFFGPGTRLTVL.

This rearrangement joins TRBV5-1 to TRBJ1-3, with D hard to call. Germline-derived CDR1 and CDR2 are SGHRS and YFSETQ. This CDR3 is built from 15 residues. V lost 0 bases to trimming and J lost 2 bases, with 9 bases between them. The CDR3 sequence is CASSLADTAGNTIYF. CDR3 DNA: TGCGCCAGCAGCTTGGCCGATACAGCTGGAAACACCATATATTTT. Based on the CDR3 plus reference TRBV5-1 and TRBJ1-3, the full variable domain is KAGVTQTPRYLIKTRGQQVTLSCSPISGHRSVSWYQQTPGQGLQFLFEYFSETQRNKGNFPGRFSGRQFSNSRSEMNVSTLELGDSALYLCASSLADTAGNTIYFGEGSWLTVV.

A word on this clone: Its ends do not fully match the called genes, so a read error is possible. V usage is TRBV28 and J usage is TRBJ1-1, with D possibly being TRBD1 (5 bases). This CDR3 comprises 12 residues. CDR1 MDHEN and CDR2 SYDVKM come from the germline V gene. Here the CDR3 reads CASRESDTEAFF. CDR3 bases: TGTGCTAGCAGGGAGTCGGACACTGAAGCTTTCTTT. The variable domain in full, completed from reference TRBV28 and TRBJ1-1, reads DVKVTQSSRYLVKRTGEKVFLECVQDMDHENMFWYRQDPGLGLRLIYFSYDVKMKEKGDIPEGYSVSREKKERFSLILESASTNQTSMYLCASRESDTEAFFGQGTRLTVV.

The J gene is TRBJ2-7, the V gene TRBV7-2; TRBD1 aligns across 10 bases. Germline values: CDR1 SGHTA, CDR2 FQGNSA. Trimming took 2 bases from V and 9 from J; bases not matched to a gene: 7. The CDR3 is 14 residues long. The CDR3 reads CASSLRLGTGVQYF. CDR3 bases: TGTGCCAGCAGCTTAAGGTTGGGGACAGGGGTGCAGTACTTC.

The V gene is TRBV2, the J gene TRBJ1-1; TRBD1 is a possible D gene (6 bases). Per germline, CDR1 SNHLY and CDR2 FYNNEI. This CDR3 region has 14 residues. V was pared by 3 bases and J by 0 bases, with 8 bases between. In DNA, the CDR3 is TGTGCCAGCAGTGACGCAGGGGTGAACACTGAAGCTTTCTTT. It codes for CASSDAGVNTEAFF.

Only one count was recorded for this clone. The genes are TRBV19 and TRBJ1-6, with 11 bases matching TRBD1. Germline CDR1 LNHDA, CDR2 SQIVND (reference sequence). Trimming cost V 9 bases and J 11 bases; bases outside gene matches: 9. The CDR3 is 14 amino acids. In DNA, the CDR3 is TGTGCCAGCAAAGGACAGGGGGCAGTGGCACCCCTCCACTTT. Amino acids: CASKGQGAVAPLHF.

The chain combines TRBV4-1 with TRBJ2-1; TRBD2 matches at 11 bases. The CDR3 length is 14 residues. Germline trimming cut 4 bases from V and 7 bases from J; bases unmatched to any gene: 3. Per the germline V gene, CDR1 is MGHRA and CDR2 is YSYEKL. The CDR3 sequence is CASSRTSGLNEQFF. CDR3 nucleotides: TGCGCCAGCAGCCGGACTAGCGGGTTAAATGAGCAGTTCTTC.